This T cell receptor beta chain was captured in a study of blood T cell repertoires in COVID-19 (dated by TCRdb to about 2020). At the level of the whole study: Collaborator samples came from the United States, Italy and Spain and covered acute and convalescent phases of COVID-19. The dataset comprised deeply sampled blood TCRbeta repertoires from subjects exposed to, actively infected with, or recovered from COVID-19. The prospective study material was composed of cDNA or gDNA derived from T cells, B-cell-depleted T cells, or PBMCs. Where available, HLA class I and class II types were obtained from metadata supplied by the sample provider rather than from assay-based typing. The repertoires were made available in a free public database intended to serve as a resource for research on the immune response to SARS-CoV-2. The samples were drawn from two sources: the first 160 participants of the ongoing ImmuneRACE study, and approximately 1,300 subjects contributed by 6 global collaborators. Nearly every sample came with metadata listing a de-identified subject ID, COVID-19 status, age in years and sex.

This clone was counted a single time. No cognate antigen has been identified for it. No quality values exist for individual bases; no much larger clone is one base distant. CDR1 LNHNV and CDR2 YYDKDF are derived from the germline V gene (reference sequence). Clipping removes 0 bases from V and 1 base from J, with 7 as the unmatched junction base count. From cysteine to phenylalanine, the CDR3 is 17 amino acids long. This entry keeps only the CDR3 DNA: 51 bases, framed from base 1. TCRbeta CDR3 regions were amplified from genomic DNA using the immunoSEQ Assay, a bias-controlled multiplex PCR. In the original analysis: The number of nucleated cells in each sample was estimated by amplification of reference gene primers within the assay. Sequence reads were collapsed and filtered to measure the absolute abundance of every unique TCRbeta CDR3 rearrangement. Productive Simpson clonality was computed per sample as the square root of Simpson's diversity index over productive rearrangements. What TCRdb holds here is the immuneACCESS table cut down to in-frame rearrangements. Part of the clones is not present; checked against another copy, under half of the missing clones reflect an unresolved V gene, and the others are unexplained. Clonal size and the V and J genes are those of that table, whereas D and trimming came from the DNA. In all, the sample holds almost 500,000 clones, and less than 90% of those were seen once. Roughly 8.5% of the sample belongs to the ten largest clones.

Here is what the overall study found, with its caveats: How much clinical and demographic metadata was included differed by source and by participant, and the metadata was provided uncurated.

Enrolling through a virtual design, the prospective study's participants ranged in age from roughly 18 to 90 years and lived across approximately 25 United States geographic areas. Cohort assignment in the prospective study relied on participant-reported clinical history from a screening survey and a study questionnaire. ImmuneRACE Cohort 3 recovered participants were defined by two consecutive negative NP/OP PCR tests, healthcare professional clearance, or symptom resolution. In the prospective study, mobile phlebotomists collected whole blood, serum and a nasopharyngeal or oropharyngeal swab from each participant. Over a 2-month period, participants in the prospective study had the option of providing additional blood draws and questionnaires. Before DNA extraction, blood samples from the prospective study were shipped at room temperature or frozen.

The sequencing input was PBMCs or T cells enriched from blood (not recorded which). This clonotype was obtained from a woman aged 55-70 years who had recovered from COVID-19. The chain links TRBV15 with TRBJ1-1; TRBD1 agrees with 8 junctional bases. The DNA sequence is TGTGCCACCAGCAGAGATTATCAGGGGGCAGGGAACACTGAAGCTTTCTTT. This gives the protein CATSRDYQGAGNTEAFF.